Each of the 12 T cell receptor beta chains below was sequenced from the same sample in a study of vaccination effects on CD4 cells after COVID-19. Expansion with viral peptide pools was applied to antigen-specific CD4+ T cells by the ViraFEST assay prior to sequencing. Following 10 days of culture, CD4+ T cells were isolated. This individual contracted SARS-CoV-2 between March and December 2020, as verified by PCR. Either the BNT162b2 or mRNA-1273 vaccine was given to participants in two doses. These TCRs' antigens remain unknown. Measured with immunoSEQ multiplex PCR; TCRdb has only the in-frame clones, and not every one. The sample contains about 17,000 clones, around 70% of which appear only once. The material sequenced was CD4+ T cells from PBMCs cultured with SARS-CoV-2 spike peptides, taken after COVID-19 vaccination. The receptor source for this set is a human donor who had a prior SARS-CoV-2 infection.

The chain carries TRBV4-3 and TRBJ2-1, with TRBD2 matching 10 bases. With V trimmed by 2 bases and J by 8 bases, 9 bases remained unmatched. In germline, CDR1 is LGHNA, CDR2 YSLEER. The CDR3 is 16 residues long. Here the CDR3 DNA reads TGCGCCAGCAGCCAAAGATTTGCGCTAGCGGGAGATGAGCAGTTCTTC. Translated, it gives CASSQRFALAGDEQFF.

This chain joins TRBV11-2 and TRBJ2-5; 8 bases agree with TRBD2. Germline loops: CDR1 SGHAT, CDR2 FQNNGV. J lost 0 bases, V lost 5 bases, and 11 bases had no gene match. The CDR3 is made up of 17 amino acids. In nucleotides, the CDR3 is TGTGCCAGCAGCCTACACGGGAGGGTGTCGAACCAAGAGACCCAGTACTTC. Protein: CASSLHGRVSNQETQYF. Complete variable domain (other parts from reference TRBV11-2 and TRBJ2-5): EAGVAQSPRYKIIEKRQSVAFWCNPISGHATLYWYQQILGQGPKLLIQFQNNGVVDDSQLPKDRFSAERLKGVDSTLKIQPAKLEDSAVYLCASSLHGRVSNQETQYFGPGTRLLVL.

The V call is TRBV5-1, the J call TRBJ1-1; possible D gene TRBD1, 6 bases. CDR1 SGHRS and CDR2 YFSETQ come from the germline V gene. Trimming took off 3 bases at V and 0 bases at J, with 15 bases between the two ends. The CDR3 consists of 16 residues. The CDR3 here is CASSSQGTTMNTEAFF. The CDR3 nucleotides read TGCGCCAGCAGCTCCCAAGGGACAACCATGAACACTGAAGCTTTCTTT.

The table lists this clone with a count of one. The chain is built from TRBV5-1 and TRBJ1-1, with 8 positions matching TRBD1. Trimming took 3 bases from V and 10 from J; bases not matched to a gene: 11. Per the germline V gene, CDR1 is SGHRS and CDR2 is YFSETQ. The CDR3 contains 14 residues. The CDR3 DNA sequence: TGCGCCAGCAGCTACGGACAGGGATTAGATAGAGCTTTCTTT. Translated, it gives CASSYGQGLDRAFF.

The chain uses TRBV3-1 (or the pseudogene TRBV3-2) and TRBJ1-2; D is undetermined. Germline V CDR1 and CDR2: LGHDT, YNNKEL (reference sequence). The V end was cut by 2 bases, the J end by 4 bases, with 11 bases between. The CDR3 sequence is 14 residues long. The CDR3 sequence: CASSQWEVSYGYTF. Written as DNA, the CDR3 is TGTGCCAGCAGCCAATGGGAAGTGAGCTATGGCTACACCTTC.

The gene calls are TRBV18 and TRBJ2-1; D is tentatively TRBD1 or TRBD2 (6 bases each). Germline assignment: CDR1 KGHSH and CDR2 LQKENI. This CDR3 comprises 15 residues. Trimming pared 0 bases from V and 5 bases from J, leaving 11 bases between. The CDR3 is CASSPPEGGHNEQFF. The CDR3 DNA is TGTGCCAGCTCACCACCCGAGGGGGGTCACAATGAGCAGTTCTTC.

A few counts support this clone. V is TRBV6-2 or TRBV6-3 and J is TRBJ2-1, with TRBD2 matching over 12 bases. Germline loops: CDR1 MNHEY, CDR2 SVGEGT. V gave up 2 bases and J gave up 8 bases; unmatched junction bases: 4. The CDR3 contains 15 residues. The CDR3 coding sequence is TGTGCCAGCAGTTACGAGGCTAGCGGGGGGGATGAGCAGTTCTTC. It is translated as CASSYEASGGDEQFF.

V is TRBV9 and J is TRBJ2-3; 7 bases fit TRBD2. Germline assignment: CDR1 SGDLS and CDR2 YYNGEE. The CDR3 contains 15 residues. The V and J ends lost 0 bases and 4 bases, in that order; junction bases with no gene match: 5. In nucleotides, the CDR3 is TGTGCCAGCAGCGTAGACCCTAGCGGAGCAGATACGCAGTATTTT. Translation gives CASSVDPSGADTQYF.

This clone was counted only a few times. The gene calls are TRBV6-5 and TRBJ1-1; 9 nucleotides agree with TRBD1. V was clipped by 6 bases and J by 11 bases; unmatched bases: 13. Germline-derived CDR1 and CDR2 are MNHEY and SVGAGI. The CDR3 length is 14 residues. The CDR3 DNA is TGTGCCAGCAGCACCGGGACAGGGACCATCGGGGCTTTCTTT. Its protein product is CASSTGTGTIGAFF.

The chain has TRBV6-4 and TRBJ1-5, with D possibly being TRBD1 (6 bases). This CDR3 contains 15 residues. V dropped 6 bases and J dropped 0 bases, with 12 bases sitting between them. Germline V lookup: CDR1 MRHNA, CDR2 SNTAGT. The chain's CDR3 is CASSGQFYSNQPQHF. DNA of the CDR3: TGTGCCAGCAGCGGACAGTTTTATAGCAATCAGCCCCAGCATTTT.

The gene calls are TRBV2 and TRBJ2-5, with 7 bases matching TRBD1. The CDR3 has 13 amino acids. The junction had 5 bases not matched to a gene; V was cut back by 5 bases and J by 5 bases. Germline V gene sequence: CDR1 SNHLY, CDR2 FYNNEI. In nucleotides, the CDR3 is TGTGCCAGCAGTAGGGGGCGCGATGAGACCCAGTACTTC. This encodes CASSRGRDETQYF.

The V call is TRBV19, the J call TRBJ2-7, with TRBD2 identical over 13 bases. The CDR3 is made up of 15 amino acids. Germline V gene lookup returns CDR1 LNHDA and CDR2 SQIVND (reference sequence). Trimming removed 4 bases from V and 7 bases from J; junction bases left unmatched: 7. CDR3 sequence: CASSTPLAGGREQYF. The CDR3 bases are TGTGCCAGTAGTACCCCACTAGCGGGAGGGCGGGAGCAGTACTTC.